This T cell receptor beta chain emerged from a study of CXCR3-negative and CXCR3-positive naive CD8 T cells. General study findings and limits: CXCR3 levels fell partly with cryopreservation; most assays relied on fresh PBMCs. Memory, not naive, CXCR3-negative and CXCR3-positive cells differed in TRBV-TRBJ usage. Compared with CXCR3-negative naive cells, CXCR3-positive naive cells showed more hydrophobic TRB CDR3s.

Each TRB cDNA library was prepared by 5' RACE (with UMI labels). Following a re-call of the 5' RACE reads, TCRdb has one entry per CDR3 protein and lacks DNA. This listing includes about 94,000 distinct CDR3 sequences. Triplicate sorts, 300,000 cells apiece, were made for each CD8+ T cell subset. Per germline, CDR1 SEHNR and CDR2 FQNEAQ (reference sequence). The CDR3 totals 14 residues. As for this clonotype: What it recognizes is unknown.

This TCR derives from a human donor in good health. Some clones in this sample may be carry-over from other donors' samples. Sequencing was done on a sample of naive CXCR3+ CD8+ T cells from blood. Subset indicated: CD45RO-CCR7+CD27+CD95- naive CD8+ T cells expressing CXCR3 (TNR3+). The V call is TRBV7-9, the J call TRBJ2-3; TCRdb proposes TRBD2, but this gene call is untestable without DNA. The CDR3 region is CASSIPPGVDTQYF. The full variable domain, in which reference TRBV7-9 and TRBJ2-3 provide the parts outside the CDR3, is DTGVSQNPRHKITKRGQNVTFRCDPISEHNRLYWYRQTLGQGPEFLTYFQNEAQLEKSRLLSDRFSAERPKGSFSTLEIQRTEQGDSAMYLCASSIPPGVDTQYFGPGTRLTVL.